Shown below are 25 T cell receptor beta chains from a single sample sequenced in a study of T-cell memory formation after mild COVID-19. Via MiXCR, TCRdb re-called the 5' RACE reads, giving one row per CDR3 protein. The sample gives hundreds of thousands of distinct CDR3 sequences, approximately 15% of which show up once; 22% is in the top ten. The source material was PBMCs or a T cell subset sorted from them (not recorded which). These receptors came from a young man who had mild COVID-19 (a few samples of this study predate the infection). Cell type and time point are not known.

This chain links TRBV6-2 or TRBV6-3 with TRBJ2-3, with 7 bases identical to TRBD2. There are 19 residues in the CDR3. V trimming: 2 bases; J trimming: 0 bases; junction bases outside the gene matches: 14. CDR1 MNHEY and CDR2 SVGEGT come from the germline V gene. The CDR3 coding sequence is TGTGCCAGCAGTTACCTCCCAGCGGGGATAAACCCTAGCACAGATACGCAGTATTTT. It yields the protein CASSYLPAGINPSTDTQYF.

The chain couples TRBV7-6 to TRBJ1-3, with a possible D match to TRBD1 (5 bases). The CDR3 has 13 amino acids. The germline V and J ends were trimmed by 2 bases and 9 bases, with 11 bases remaining between them. Germline V gives CDR1 SGHVS, CDR2 FNYEAQ. The CDR3 nucleotides are TGTGCCAGCAGCTTACAGGGTTCGGGCACCATATATTTT. This encodes CASSLQGSGTIYF.

This clonotype has a handful of counts. V is TRBV7-9 and J is TRBJ1-1, with D perhaps TRBD1 (6 bases). Between the trimmed V and J ends, which lost 4 bases and 7 bases, there was a span of 10 bases. Looked up from germline, CDR1 is SEHNR and CDR2 is FQNEAQ (reference sequence). The CDR3 is 12 residues long. This chain's CDR3 is CASSSGQFEAFF. In DNA form, the CDR3 reads TGTGCCAGCAGCTCCGGACAGTTTGAAGCTTTCTTT.

The sample holds a few counts of this clonotype. This chain uses TRBV7-9 with TRBJ2-2; 9 bases map to TRBD1. The CDR3 spans 16 residues. Germline V gene sequence: CDR1 SEHNR, CDR2 FQNEAQ (reference sequence). V dropped 3 bases and J dropped 7; count of bases not matched to a gene: 9. CDR3 sequence reads: CASSFVPGQGGGELFF. The DNA of the CDR3 is TGTGCCAGCAGCTTCGTCCCGGGACAGGGAGGCGGGGAGCTGTTTTTT.

This clonotype appeared once. The chain couples TRBV27 to TRBJ2-3; D is perhaps TRBD1 or TRBD2 (5 bases each). This CDR3 has 12 amino acids. Germline-derived CDR1 and CDR2 are MNHEY and SMNVEV (reference sequence). The V gene lost 9 bases and the J gene lost 9 bases, with 16 bases spanning the gap. This CDR3 reads CASLDWGRTQYF. The CDR3 DNA reads as TGTGCCAGTCTCGACTGGGGACGAACGCAGTATTTT.

In this sample, this clonotype turned up a few times. The rearrangement uses TRBV29-1 and TRBJ2-7, with 7 positions matching TRBD1. Germline V lookup: CDR1 SQVTM, CDR2 ANQGSEA. This CDR3 has 12 amino acids. With 6 bases clipped from V and 2 bases from J, the junction kept 4 bases outside the gene matches. CDR3 sequence: CSVTTGAYEQYV. As DNA, the CDR3 is TGCAGCGTCACTACAGGGGCCTACGAGCAGTACGTC.

This clonotype was recorded a few times. V gene TRBV7-9 combines with J gene TRBJ1-1; tentatively, D is TRBD1 (5 bases). The germline gives CDR1 SEHNR, CDR2 FQNEAQ (reference sequence). Between the trimmed V and J ends, which lost 5 bases and 7 bases, there was a span of 17 bases. There are 14 residues in the CDR3. CDR3 DNA sequence: TGTGCCAGCAGCACAAGTCAGGGATCCCGTGAAGCTTTCTTT. Its translation: CASSTSQGSREAFF.

The sample holds a few counts of this clonotype. This chain joins TRBV12-3 or TRBV12-4 and TRBJ1-3; D remains unclear. The CDR3 totals 14 residues. V lost 7 bases and J 2 bases, leaving 12 bases between the germline ends. CDR3 in DNA: TGTGCCAGCACCCCGCTTAGGGCTGGAAACACCATATATTTT. Its translation: CASTPLRAGNTIYF.

V and J are TRBV20-1 and TRBJ1-2, with D tentatively TRBD1 (5 bases). The V gene lost 7 bases and the J gene lost 2 bases, with 17 bases spanning the gap. From germline, CDR1 is DFQATT and CDR2 SNEGSKA (reference sequence). The CDR3 extends over 14 amino acids. As DNA, the CDR3 is TGCAGTGTCAAAGGGGAGGGACCCAACTATGGCTACACCTTC. Its translation is CSVKGEGPNYGYTF.

V usage is TRBV7-2 and J usage is TRBJ1-2; D is ambiguous. V dropped 3 bases and J dropped 0 bases, with 11 bases sitting between them. This CDR3 has 15 residues. Germline V gene lookup returns CDR1 SGHTA and CDR2 FQGNSA. CDR3 protein: CASSLSMTANYGYTF. The CDR3 DNA reads TGTGCCAGCAGCTTGTCCATGACGGCTAACTATGGCTACACCTTC.

The genes are TRBV15 and TRBJ1-2, with 11 positions matching TRBD1. Germline V gene data show CDR1 as LNHNV and CDR2 as YYDKDF (reference sequence). The length of the CDR3 is 13 residues. V was clipped by 3 bases and J by 8 bases; unmatched bases: 2. The CDR3 loop reads CATSRGQGDGYTF. The CDR3 DNA follows: TGTGCCACCAGCAGGGGACAGGGGGACGGCTACACCTTC.

This chain links TRBV4-1 with TRBJ2-7; perhaps TRBD2 as D (6 bases). The CDR3 extends over 14 amino acids. The germline V gene encodes CDR1 MGHRA and CDR2 YSYEKL. V gave up 0 bases and J gave up 2 bases, with 8 bases separating them. This CDR3 reads CASSQDRGAYEQYF. CDR3 DNA sequence: TGCGCCAGCAGCCAAGACCGCGGGGCCTACGAGCAGTACTTC.

This clonotype was counted a few times. J is TRBJ2-7 and V is TRBV5-6; D is undetermined. V was pared by 4 bases and J by 4 bases, with 12 bases between. The CDR3 runs 13 residues. Germline CDR1 reads SGHDT; CDR2 reads YYEEEE. CDR3 residues: CASSRRFGYEQYV. The CDR3 bases are TGTGCCAGCAGCCGCAGGTTTGGTTACGAGCAGTACGTC.

This clonotype was counted ten times or more. The chain joins TRBV4-1 to TRBJ2-3; D remains unclear. CDR3 size: 16 residues. Germline V lookup: CDR1 MGHRA, CDR2 YSYEKL. Trimming stripped 1 base from V and 0 bases from J, with 11 bases between. This CDR3 reads CASSQVNLVSTDTQYF. In DNA, the CDR3 is TGCGCCAGCAGCCAAGTCAACCTAGTGAGCACAGATACGCAGTATTTT.

This clonotype turned up a few times. The chain has TRBV7-9 and TRBJ1-5; D not resolved. Per the germline V gene, CDR1 is SEHNR and CDR2 is FQNEAQ (reference sequence). The germline V and J ends were trimmed by 1 base and 5 bases, with 6 bases remaining between them. The CDR3 spans 13 residues. The CDR3 nucleotides read TGTGCCAGCAGCTTAGGGCCCGATCAGCCCCAGCATTTT. This encodes CASSLGPDQPQHF. The full variable domain, with the rest looked up from reference TRBV7-9 and TRBJ1-5, is DTGVSQNPRHKITKRGQNVTFRCDPISEHNRLYWYRQTLGQGPEFLTYFQNEAQLEKSRLLSDRFSAERPKGSFSTLEIQRTEQGDSAMYLCASSLGPDQPQHFGDGTRLSIL.

DNA of the CDR3: TGTGCCAGCAGTTGGTTAAATGAGCAGTTCTTC. Its protein is CASSWLNEQFF. The V and J genes are TRBV28 and TRBJ2-1; D call uncertain. The CDR3 contains 11 residues. V lost 4 bases to trimming and J lost 7 bases, with 5 bases between them. The germline V gene encodes CDR1 MDHEN and CDR2 SYDVKM.

V gene TRBV7-2 combines with J gene TRBJ2-3, with 11 positions matching TRBD2. V lost 5 bases to trimming and J lost 6 bases; unmatched junction nucleotides: 10. The germline V gene encodes CDR1 SGHTA and CDR2 FQGNSA. The CDR3 length is 16 residues. CDR3 in amino acids: CASSGSSGGTVDTQYF. Here the CDR3 DNA reads TGTGCCAGCAGCGGATCTAGCGGGGGGACTGTTGATACGCAGTATTTT.

This clonotype appeared a few times. The rearrangement joins TRBV29-1 to TRBJ2-3; D call uncertain. Germline CDR1 is SQVTM and CDR2 is ANQGSEA. V was cut by 0 bases and J by 4 bases, with 11 bases left in between. The CDR3 loop spans 14 amino acids. The CDR3 coding sequence is TGCAGCGTTGAAGATCGTGGTGTCCCAGATACGCAGTATTTT. As protein: CSVEDRGVPDTQYF.

This rearrangement joins TRBV11-2 to TRBJ2-5; the match to TRBD1 covers 7 bases. This CDR3 has 14 amino acids. The ends lost 6 bases at V and 2 bases at J; junction bases unmatched: 6. Germline assignment: CDR1 SGHAT and CDR2 FQNNGV. The CDR3 DNA reads as TGTGCCAGCAGGTCCCTCAGGGGGCAAGAGACCCAGTACTTC. Translation: CASRSLRGQETQYF. Supplemented by reference TRBV11-2 and TRBJ2-5, the full variable domain reads EAGVAQSPRYKIIEKRQSVAFWCNPISGHATLYWYQQILGQGPKLLIQFQNNGVVDDSQLPKDRFSAERLKGVDSTLKIQPAKLEDSAVYLCASRSLRGQETQYFGPGTRLLVL.

This clonotype was seen a handful of times. This chain uses TRBV6-6 with TRBJ2-3, with 10 bases aligning to TRBD2. CDR1 is MNHNY, CDR2 SVGAGI, per germline (reference sequence). The CDR3 length is 15 residues. V shed 10 bases, J shed 4 bases, and the junction held 11 bases outside the gene matches. This chain's CDR3 is CATRGLAGVSDTQYF. In DNA form, the CDR3 reads TGTGCCACCCGAGGGCTAGCGGGGGTGTCAGATACGCAGTATTTT.

This clonotype has only a few counts. The chain recombines TRBV20-1 with TRBJ2-1, with 16 bases identical to TRBD2. CDR1 and CDR2 (germline): DFQATT, SNEGSKA (reference sequence). This CDR3 has 24 residues. With 6 bases clipped from V and 6 bases from J, the junction kept 32 bases outside the gene matches. The CDR3 spells CSAHDLDKAGGGLAGGPLANEQFF. CDR3 nucleotide sequence: TGCAGTGCCCACGACCTAGATAAGGCGGGAGGGGGACTAGCGGGGGGGCCCCTAGCCAATGAGCAGTTCTTC.

This clonotype was counted only a few times. The rearrangement links TRBV2 to TRBJ2-1, with TRBD2 identical over 15 bases. There are 16 residues in the CDR3. Germline CDR1 SNHLY, CDR2 FYNNEI. The V gene end was trimmed by 6 bases and the J gene end by 5 bases; junction bases not matched to a gene: 5. The CDR3 reads CASSRTSGGGHNEQFF. As DNA, the CDR3 is TGTGCCAGCAGCCGGACTAGCGGGGGGGGTCACAATGAGCAGTTCTTC.

The chain has TRBV5-1 and TRBJ1-6; 7 bases are shared with TRBD1. The CDR3 spans 15 residues. CDR1 and CDR2 (germline): SGHRS, YFSETQ. Trimming cost V 0 bases and J 11 bases; bases outside gene matches: 8. The CDR3 nucleotides read TGCGCCAGCAGCTTGGACCTGCGACAGGGAACACCCCTCCACTTT. Amino acids: CASSLDLRQGTPLHF.

In nucleotides, the CDR3 is TGTGCCAGCACCCAGCAGCTAGCGGGGGGGCGGACCGGGGAGCTGTTTTTT. This codes for CASTQQLAGGRTGELFF. The J gene is TRBJ2-2, the V gene TRBV2; TRBD2 agrees at 12 bases. The CDR3 length is 17 residues. Germline-derived CDR1 and CDR2 are SNHLY and FYNNEI. V lost 7 bases to trimming and J lost 5 bases; unmatched junction nucleotides: 11.

This clonotype was detected ten times or more. The chain recombines TRBV10-3 with TRBJ2-7; maybe TRBD2 (6 bases). Germline assignment: CDR1 ENHRY and CDR2 SYGVKD. This CDR3 has 13 residues. V lost 7 bases, J lost 6 bases, and 16 bases lay in between. The CDR3 DNA reads as TGTGCCATCAACCGACTAGGAATGTTCGAGCAGTACGTC. Encoded protein: CAINRLGMFEQYV.